The rows below give T cell receptor beta chains drawn from one sample of a study of blood T cell repertoires in COVID-19. Method: immunoSEQ multiplex PCR; TCRdb's copy keeps in-frame clones and lacks some. There are under 250,000 clones in the sample; 86% occur only once, and roughly 12% lies in the top ten. Specimen: peripheral blood. The receptors here all came from a man in his fifties with COVID-19, enrolled during active disease. Each CDR3 is given with its conserved first and last residue. The D gene is left open where the match is weak. Some rows mark clone size as missing; the rest say once, few, many or name a class of expanded clone.

TRBV6-1	many	TRBJ2-7	NA	CASSEVSGDEQYF	TGTGCCAGCAGTGAGGTGTCAGGGGACGAGCAGTACTTC
TRBV6-1	NA	TRBJ2-3	NA	CASSERGDTQYF	TGTGCCAGCAGTGAAAGGGGAGATACGCAGTATTTT
TRBV9	NA	TRBJ1-6	NA	CASSVDRELNSPLHF	TGTGCCAGCAGCGTAGACAGAGAACTGAATTCACCCCTCCACTTT
TRBV5-8	NA	TRBJ2-1	NA	CASSSVLAFYNEQFF	TGTGCCAGCAGCTCGGTCCTCGCCTTTTACAATGAGCAGTTCTTC
TRBV18	NA	TRBJ1-6	TRBD1	CASSPGQGRDSPLHF	TGTGCCAGCTCTCCCGGACAGGGGCGTGATTCACCCCTCCACTTT
TRBV19	NA	TRBJ2-3	NA	CASGTSADTQYF	TGTGCCAGTGGGACTTCAGCAGATACGCAGTATTTT
TRBV30	NA	TRBJ1-1	NA	CAWRGAGEAFF	TGTGCCTGGCGAGGGGCAGGCGAAGCTTTCTTT
TRBV11-2	NA	TRBJ2-1	NA	CASSLSSSYNEQFF	TGTGCCAGCAGCTTATCCAGCTCCTACAATGAGCAGTTCTTC
TRBV5-5	once	TRBJ2-3	TRBD1	CASRLDRGRTDTQYF	TGTGCCAGCAGATTGGACAGGGGGCGCACAGATACGCAGTATTTT
TRBV11-1	NA	TRBJ1-1	TRBD1	CASRLTGSFNTEAFF	TGTGCCAGCAGGCTGACAGGGTCGTTCAACACTGAAGCTTTCTTT
TRBV9	NA	TRBJ2-2	TRBD2	CASSETSVDGELFF	TGTGCCAGCAGCGAGACTAGCGTCGACGGGGAGCTGTTTTTT
TRBV6-5	NA	TRBJ2-3	TRBD1	CASSSKGALSDTQYF	TGTGCCAGCAGTTCGAAGGGGGCATTGTCAGATACGCAGTATTTT
TRBV18	few	TRBJ1-4	NA	CASSTTRGGEKLFF	TGTGCCAGCTCAACCACCCGGGGAGGTGAAAAACTGTTTTTT
TRBV5-6	NA	TRBJ1-1	NA	CASSIQSSAPLAFF	TGTGCCAGCAGCATACAGAGTAGCGCCCCGTTGGCTTTCTTT
TRBV7-8	few	TRBJ1-4	NA	CASSLTRQLRGEKLFF	TGTGCCAGCAGCTTAACCAGACAGCTAAGGGGTGAAAAACTGTTTTTT
TRBV7-9	NA	TRBJ2-1	NA	CASTPGSQSSYNEQFF	TGTGCCAGCACCCCCGGGTCCCAGAGCTCCTACAATGAGCAGTTCTTC
TRBV9	NA	TRBJ1-3	NA	CASSVDSGRSGNTIYF	TGTGCCAGCAGCGTAGATTCAGGCCGCTCTGGAAACACCATATATTTT
TRBV10-3	NA	TRBJ2-7	TRBD2	CAISESGVVIAGVREQYF	TGTGCCATCAGTGAGTCGGGGGTTGTAATAGCGGGAGTCCGGGAGCAGTACTTC
TRBV3-1/TRBV3-2	few	TRBJ1-5	NA	CASSHRGSNQPQHF	TGTGCCAGCAGCCATCGAGGTAGCAATCAGCCCCAGCATTTT
TRBV18	NA	TRBJ1-3	NA	CASSPLREPGNTIYF	TGTGCCAGCTCACCACTACGCGAACCCGGAAACACCATATATTTT
TRBV15	NA	TRBJ2-3	TRBD2	CATRGGLLSTDTQYF	TGTGCCACCAGGGGAGGGCTGTTGAGCACAGATACGCAGTATTTT
TRBV27	NA	TRBJ1-4	NA	CASSWGATNEKLFF	TGTGCCAGCAGTTGGGGGGCAACTAATGAAAAACTGTTTTTT
TRBV24-1	NA	TRBJ2-7	NA	CATSDRDEQYF	TGTGCCACCAGTGATCGCGACGAGCAGTACTTC
TRBV6-6	NA	TRBJ2-7	NA	CASSYSNIHEQYF	TGTGCCAGCAGTTACTCGAACATCCACGAGCAGTACTTC
TRBV10-3	NA	TRBJ1-5	TRBD1	CAISQTGKSNQPQHF	TGTGCCATCAGTCAGACAGGGAAAAGCAATCAGCCCCAGCATTTT
TRBV9	NA	TRBJ2-1	NA	CASSASWGVNEQFF	TGTGCCAGCAGCGCTTCATGGGGGGTGAATGAGCAGTTCTTC
TRBV18	NA	TRBJ2-1	TRBD1	CASSLGQGAAEQFF	TGTGCCAGCTCACTCGGACAGGGGGCGGCTGAGCAGTTCTTC
TRBV28	NA	TRBJ2-3	TRBD2	CASTGGSTDTQYF	TGTGCCAGCACGGGGGGGTCGACAGATACGCAGTATTTT
TRBV19	NA	TRBJ2-1	TRBD2	CASSIVGGRSHNEQFF	TGTGCCAGTAGTATAGTAGGCGGGAGAAGTCACAATGAGCAGTTCTTC
TRBV10-3	NA	TRBJ2-1	TRBD1	CAIRPGQGDHEQFF	TGTGCCATCAGACCGGGACAGGGGGACCATGAGCAGTTCTTC
TRBV5-1	NA	TRBJ2-5	TRBD1	CASSIGQVWEGQETQYF	TGCGCCAGCAGCATAGGACAGGTCTGGGAAGGGCAAGAGACCCAGTACTTC
TRBV5-1	NA	TRBJ2-7	TRBD1	CASSSGQGLREQYF	TGCGCCAGCAGCTCGGGACAGGGTCTTCGGGAGCAGTACTTC
TRBV4-1	once	TRBJ1-2	NA	CASSQGGGAVHGYTF	TGCGCCAGCAGCCAAGGGGGAGGGGCGGTTCATGGCTACACCTTC
TRBV2	NA	TRBJ1-2	NA	CASRRGSLLTF	TGTGCCAGCAGAAGGGGAAGCCTGCTCACCTTC
TRBV7-9	few	TRBJ1-6	TRBD1	CASSPGQGNSPLHF	TGTGCCAGCAGCCCGGGACAGGGAAATTCACCCCTCCACTTT
TRBV23-1	NA	TRBJ1-2	NA	CASSRGWDGHYGYTF	TGCGCCAGCAGCCGGGGGTGGGACGGACACTATGGCTACACCTTC
TRBV14	NA	TRBJ2-2	TRBD1	CASSRPGQGRELFF	TGTGCCAGCAGCCGACCGGGACAGGGCCGGGAGCTGTTTTTT
TRBV5-1	NA	TRBJ2-5	NA	CASSAGLWGETQYF	TGCGCCAGCAGCGCGGGACTTTGGGGAGAGACCCAGTACTTC
TRBV2	NA	TRBJ1-1	NA	CAIIGQPNTEAFF	TGTGCCATCATAGGACAGCCGAACACTGAAGCTTTCTTT
TRBV5-4	NA	TRBJ2-1	TRBD2	CASSLASGRAGVNEQFF	TGTGCCAGCAGCTTGGCTAGCGGGAGGGCCGGGGTAAATGAGCAGTTCTTC
TRBV7-2	NA	TRBJ2-5	NA	CASSLEARETQYF	TGTGCCAGCAGCTTAGAAGCGCGAGAGACCCAGTACTTC
TRBV9	NA	TRBJ2-2	TRBD2	CASSAVAGSAGELFF	TGTGCCAGCAGCGCGGTAGCGGGGAGCGCCGGGGAGCTGTTTTTT
TRBV4-3	NA	TRBJ2-6	TRBD1	CASSHQGQGSGANVLTF	TGCGCCAGCAGCCACCAGGGACAGGGCTCTGGGGCCAACGTCCTGACTTTC
TRBV29-1	NA	TRBJ2-7	TRBD1	CSVEGDRGPSYEQYF	TGCAGCGTTGAGGGGGACAGGGGACCCTCCTACGAGCAGTACTTC
TRBV5-1	NA	TRBJ1-2	TRBD1	CASSFSTGAYGYTF	TGCGCCAGCAGCTTCTCGACAGGGGCCTATGGCTACACCTTC
TRBV15	once	TRBJ1-2	NA	CATSTRGSVDYGYTF	TGTGCCACCAGCACTCGGGGTTCGGTGGACTATGGCTACACCTTC
TRBV27	few	TRBJ1-5	NA	CASSLYGYGASGPQHF	TGTGCCAGCAGTTTATATGGGTACGGGGCTAGCGGGCCCCAGCATTTT
TRBV13	NA	TRBJ2-1	NA	CASSSLGRREFGSEQFF	TGTGCCAGCAGCTCTTTGGGGAGGAGGGAATTCGGGAGTGAGCAGTTCTTC
TRBV7-6	NA	TRBJ2-3	TRBD2	CASSPWTSGSTDTQYF	TGTGCCAGCAGCCCCTGGACTAGCGGGAGCACAGATACGCAGTATTTT
TRBV11-2	NA	TRBJ2-2	NA	CASSWGGRNTGELFF	TGTGCCAGCAGCTGGGGTGGGAGAAACACCGGGGAGCTGTTTTTT
TRBV5-1	NA	TRBJ2-7	NA	CASSLVRPDRYEQYF	TGCGCCAGCAGCTTGGTCAGGCCCGACCGATACGAGCAGTACTTC
TRBV13	NA	TRBJ1-1	TRBD1	CASSTRQGDMNTEAFF	TGTGCCAGCAGCACCCGACAGGGCGACATGAACACTGAAGCTTTCTTT
TRBV5-1	NA	TRBJ2-3	TRBD2	CASSGTSGSVRDTQYF	TGCGCCAGCAGCGGGACTAGCGGGAGCGTGAGAGATACGCAGTATTTT
TRBV12-3/TRBV12-4	once	TRBJ2-1	NA	CASSPLTGVEQFF	TGTGCCAGCAGTCCTCTAACGGGGGTTGAGCAGTTCTTC
TRBV6-5	NA	TRBJ1-4	TRBD1	CASSRDRGSEKLFF	TGTGCCAGCAGCAGGGACAGGGGGAGTGAAAAACTGTTTTTT